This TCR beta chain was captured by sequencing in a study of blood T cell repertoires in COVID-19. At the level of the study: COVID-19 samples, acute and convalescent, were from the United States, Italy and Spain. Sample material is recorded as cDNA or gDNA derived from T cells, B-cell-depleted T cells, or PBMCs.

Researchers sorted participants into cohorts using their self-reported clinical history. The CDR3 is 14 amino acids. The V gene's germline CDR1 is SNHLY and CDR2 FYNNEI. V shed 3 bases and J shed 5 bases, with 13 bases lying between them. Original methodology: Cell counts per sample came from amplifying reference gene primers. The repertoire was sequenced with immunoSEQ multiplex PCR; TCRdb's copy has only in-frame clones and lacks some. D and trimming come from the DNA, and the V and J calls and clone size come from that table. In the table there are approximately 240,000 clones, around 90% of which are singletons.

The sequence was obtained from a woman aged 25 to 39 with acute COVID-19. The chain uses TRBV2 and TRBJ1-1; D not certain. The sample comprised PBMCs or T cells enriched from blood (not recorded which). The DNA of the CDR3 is TGTGCCAGCAGTGATGTGTCAGGCGGGACTGAAGCTTTCTTT. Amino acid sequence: CASSDVSGGTEAFF.